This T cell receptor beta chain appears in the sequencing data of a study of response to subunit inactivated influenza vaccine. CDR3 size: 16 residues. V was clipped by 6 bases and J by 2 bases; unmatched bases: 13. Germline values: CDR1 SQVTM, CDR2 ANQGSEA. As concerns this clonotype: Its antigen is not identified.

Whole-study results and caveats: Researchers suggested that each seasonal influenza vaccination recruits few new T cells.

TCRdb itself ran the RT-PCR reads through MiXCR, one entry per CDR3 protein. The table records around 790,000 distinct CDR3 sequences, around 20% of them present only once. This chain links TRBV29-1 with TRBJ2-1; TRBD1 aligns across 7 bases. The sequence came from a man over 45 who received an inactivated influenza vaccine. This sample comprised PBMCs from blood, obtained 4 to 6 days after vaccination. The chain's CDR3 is CSVAILTGFAYNEQFF. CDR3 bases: TGCAGCGTAGCTATCCTGACAGGGTTCGCCTACAATGAGCAGTTCTTC.